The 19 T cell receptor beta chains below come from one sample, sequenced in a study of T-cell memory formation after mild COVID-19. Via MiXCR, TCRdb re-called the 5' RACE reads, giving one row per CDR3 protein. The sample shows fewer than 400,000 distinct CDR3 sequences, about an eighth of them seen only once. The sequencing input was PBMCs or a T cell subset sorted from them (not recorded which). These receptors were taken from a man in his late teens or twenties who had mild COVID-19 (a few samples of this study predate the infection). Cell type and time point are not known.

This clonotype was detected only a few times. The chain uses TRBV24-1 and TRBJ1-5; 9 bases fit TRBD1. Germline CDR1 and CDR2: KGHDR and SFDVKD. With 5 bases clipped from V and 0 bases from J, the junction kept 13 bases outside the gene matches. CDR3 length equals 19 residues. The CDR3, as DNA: TGTGCCACCAGTGGCGAACCGGGACAGGGCGAATATAGCAATCAGCCCCAGCATTTT. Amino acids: CATSGEPGQGEYSNQPQHF.

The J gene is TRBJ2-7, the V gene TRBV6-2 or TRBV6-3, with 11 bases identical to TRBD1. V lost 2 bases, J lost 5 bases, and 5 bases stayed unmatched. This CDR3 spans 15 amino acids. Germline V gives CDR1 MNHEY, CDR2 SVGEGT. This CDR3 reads CASSYSGQGAHEQYV. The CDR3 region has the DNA TGTGCCAGCAGTTACAGCGGACAGGGGGCGCACGAGCAGTACGTC.

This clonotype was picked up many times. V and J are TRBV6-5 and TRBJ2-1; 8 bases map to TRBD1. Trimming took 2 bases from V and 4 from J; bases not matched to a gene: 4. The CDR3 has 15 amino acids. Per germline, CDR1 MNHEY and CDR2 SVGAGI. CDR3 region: CASSYGTGIYNEQFF. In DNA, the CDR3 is TGTGCCAGCAGTTACGGGACAGGAATATACAATGAGCAGTTCTTC.

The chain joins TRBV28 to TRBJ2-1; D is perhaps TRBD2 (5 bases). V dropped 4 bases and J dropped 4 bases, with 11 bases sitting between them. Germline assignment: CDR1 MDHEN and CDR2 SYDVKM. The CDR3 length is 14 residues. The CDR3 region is CASSSGLIYNEQFF. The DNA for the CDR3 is TGTGCCAGCAGTTCAGGACTGATTTACAATGAGCAGTTCTTC.

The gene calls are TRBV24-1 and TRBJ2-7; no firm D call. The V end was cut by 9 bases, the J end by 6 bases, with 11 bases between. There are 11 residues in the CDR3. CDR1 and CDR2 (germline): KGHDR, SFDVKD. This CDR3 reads CATPPLGEQYV. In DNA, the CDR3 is TGTGCCACCCCCCCTCTCGGCGAGCAGTACGTC.

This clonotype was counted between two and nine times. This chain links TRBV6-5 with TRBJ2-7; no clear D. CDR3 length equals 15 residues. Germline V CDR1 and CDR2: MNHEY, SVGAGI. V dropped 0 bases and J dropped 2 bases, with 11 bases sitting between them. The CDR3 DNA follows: TGTGCCAGCAGTTACTCGACGGCAGGCCCCTACGAGCAGTACTTC. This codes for CASSYSTAGPYEQYF.

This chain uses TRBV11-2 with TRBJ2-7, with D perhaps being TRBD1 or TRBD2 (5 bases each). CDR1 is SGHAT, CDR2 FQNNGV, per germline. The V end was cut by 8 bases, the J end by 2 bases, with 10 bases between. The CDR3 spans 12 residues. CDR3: CASVGATYEQYF. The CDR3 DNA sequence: TGTGCCAGCGTCGGGGCGACCTACGAGCAGTACTTC.

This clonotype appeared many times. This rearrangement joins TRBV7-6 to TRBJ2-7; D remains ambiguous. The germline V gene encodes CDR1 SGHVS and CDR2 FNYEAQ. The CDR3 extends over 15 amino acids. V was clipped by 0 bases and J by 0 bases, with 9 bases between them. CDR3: CASSLALGDSYEQYF. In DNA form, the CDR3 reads TGTGCCAGCAGCTTAGCGCTTGGAGACTCCTACGAGCAGTACTTC.

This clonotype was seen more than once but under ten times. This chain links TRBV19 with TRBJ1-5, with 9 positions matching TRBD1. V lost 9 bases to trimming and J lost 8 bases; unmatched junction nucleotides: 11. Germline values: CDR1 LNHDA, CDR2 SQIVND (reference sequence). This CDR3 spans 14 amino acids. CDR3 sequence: CASSGTGLGKPQHF. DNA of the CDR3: TGTGCCAGCTCCGGGACAGGGCTGGGAAAGCCCCAGCATTTT.

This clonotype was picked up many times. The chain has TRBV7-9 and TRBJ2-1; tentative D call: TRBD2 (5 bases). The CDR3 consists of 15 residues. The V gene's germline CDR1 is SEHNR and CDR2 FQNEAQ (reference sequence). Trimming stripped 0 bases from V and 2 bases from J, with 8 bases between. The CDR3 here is CASSLARGAYNEQFF. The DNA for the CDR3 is TGTGCCAGCAGCTTAGCCCGGGGTGCCTACAATGAGCAGTTCTTC.

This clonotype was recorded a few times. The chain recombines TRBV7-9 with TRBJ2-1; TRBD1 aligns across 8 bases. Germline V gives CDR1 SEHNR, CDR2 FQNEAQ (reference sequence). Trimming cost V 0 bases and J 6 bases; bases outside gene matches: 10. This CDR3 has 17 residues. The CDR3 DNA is TGTGCCAGCAGCTTAGCGATGAGACAGGGGTTGGTCAATGAGCAGTTCTTC. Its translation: CASSLAMRQGLVNEQFF.

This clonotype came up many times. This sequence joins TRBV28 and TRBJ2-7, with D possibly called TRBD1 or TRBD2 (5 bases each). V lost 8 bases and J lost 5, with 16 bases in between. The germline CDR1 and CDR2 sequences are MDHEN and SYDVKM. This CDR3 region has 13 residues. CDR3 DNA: TGTGCCAGCGCTTCGGGACCCCAGGACGAGCAGTACGTC. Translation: CASASGPQDEQYV.

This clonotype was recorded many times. Written as DNA, the CDR3 is TGCGCCAGCAGCTTGCTTAACTATGGCTACACCTTC. Translation: CASSLLNYGYTF. V and J are TRBV5-1 and TRBJ1-2; D gene uncertain. This CDR3 is built from 12 residues. CDR1 and CDR2 (germline): SGHRS, YFSETQ. Trimming took off 1 base at V and 1 base at J, with 2 bases between the two ends.

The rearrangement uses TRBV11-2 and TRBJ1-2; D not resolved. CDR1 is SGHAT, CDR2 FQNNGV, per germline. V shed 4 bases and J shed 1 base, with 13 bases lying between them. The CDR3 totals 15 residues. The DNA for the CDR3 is TGTGCCAGCAGCTCGCAATCGGGGAGTAACTATGGCTACACCTTC. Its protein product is CASSSQSGSNYGYTF.

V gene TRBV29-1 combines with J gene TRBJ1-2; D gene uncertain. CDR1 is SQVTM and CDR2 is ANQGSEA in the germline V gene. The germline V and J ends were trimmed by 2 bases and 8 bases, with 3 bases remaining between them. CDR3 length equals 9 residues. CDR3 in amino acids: CSVELGYTF. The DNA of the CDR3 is TGCAGCGTTGAATTGGGCTACACCTTC.

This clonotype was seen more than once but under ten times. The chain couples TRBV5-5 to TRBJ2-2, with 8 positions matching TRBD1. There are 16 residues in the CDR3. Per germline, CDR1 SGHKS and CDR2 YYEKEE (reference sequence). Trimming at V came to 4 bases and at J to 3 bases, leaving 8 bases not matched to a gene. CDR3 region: CASSRTGMVDTGELFF. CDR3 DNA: TGTGCCAGCAGCCGGACAGGGATGGTTGACACCGGGGAGCTGTTTTTT. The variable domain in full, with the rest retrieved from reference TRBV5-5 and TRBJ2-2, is DAGVTQSPTHLIKTRGQQVTLRCSPISGHKSVSWYQQVLGQGPQFIFQYYEKEERGRGNFPDRFSARQFPNYSSELNVNALLLGDSALYLCASSRTGMVDTGELFFGEGSRLTVL.

For the CDR3, the DNA is TGTGCCTGGAGGGGGGCCCACACCGGGGAGCTGTTTTTT. It encodes CAWRGAHTGELFF. The genes are TRBV30 and TRBJ2-2, with D perhaps TRBD1 (6 bases). The CDR3 runs to 13 residues. V lost 3 bases, J lost 3 bases, and 8 bases lay in between. CDR1 and CDR2 (germline): GTSNPN, SVGIG (reference sequence).

The CDR3 loop is CASSLGSGGAQETQYF. The CDR3 DNA is TGTGCCAGCAGCTTAGGGAGCGGGGGGGCACAAGAGACCCAGTACTTC. V usage is TRBV11-2 and J usage is TRBJ2-5, with TRBD2 matching over 10 bases. The CDR3 sequence is 16 residues long. The V gene's germline CDR1 is SGHAT and CDR2 FQNNGV. V lost 1 base to trimming and J lost 2 bases; unmatched junction nucleotides: 4.

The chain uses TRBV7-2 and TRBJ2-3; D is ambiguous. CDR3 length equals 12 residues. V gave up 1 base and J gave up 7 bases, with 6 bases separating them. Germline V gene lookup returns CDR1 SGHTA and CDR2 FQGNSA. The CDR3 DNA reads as TGTGCCAGCAGCTTAGACGTAAATACGCAGTATTTT. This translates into CASSLDVNTQYF.